The entry below describes one TCR beta chain. This clone was seen only a few times. Its antigen is still unknown. There are no base qualities to consult, and no much larger clone falls within one base. This record belongs to a study of blood T cell repertoires in COVID-19 (dated by TCRdb to 2018 to 2020). Broadly, across the study: Collaborator samples came from the United States, Italy and Spain and covered acute and convalescent phases of COVID-19. Where available, HLA class I and class II types were obtained from metadata supplied by the sample provider rather than from assay-based typing. Subjects who had been exposed to COVID-19, were actively infected with it, or had recovered from it provided the deeply sampled blood TCRbeta repertoires that made up the dataset. A freely available public database, intended as a resource for researchers studying the immune response to SARS-CoV-2, is where the repertoires were released. The prospective study material was composed of cDNA or gDNA derived from T cells, B-cell-depleted T cells, or PBMCs. Nearly every sample came with metadata listing a de-identified subject ID, COVID-19 status, age in years and sex. Samples were obtained from the ongoing ImmuneRACE study (first 160 participants) and from 1,254 subjects provided by 6 global collaborators. Results and caveats for the whole study, not just this receptor: The quantity of clinical and demographic metadata differed by source and by participant and was supplied without curation.

TCRbeta CDR3 regions were amplified from genomic DNA by means of the immunoSEQ Assay, a bias-controlled multiplex PCR. Concerning the study's data processing: The number of nucleated cells in each sample was estimated by amplification of reference gene primers within the assay. To quantify the absolute abundance of each unique TCRbeta CDR3 rearrangement, sequence reads were collapsed and filtered. For each sample, productive Simpson clonality was calculated by taking the square root of Simpson's diversity index across productive rearrangements. TCRdb limited this immuneACCESS table to in-frame rearrangements with V and J called. A share of clones is missing; checked studies link under half to unresolved V genes, and the rest is unexplained. From that table come the V and J calls and clone size; the DNA was used to work out D and trimming. This sample lists approximately 220,000 clones; about 85% were detected once. The ten largest clones take up over 2.5% of the sample.

Samples from volunteer blood donors who had recovered from COVID-19 were contributed by a second Seattle source. Whole blood was collected in K2EDTA tubes by collaborating institutions according to the institutions' own protocols. For TCRbeta analysis, collaborator samples were shipped as frozen whole blood, as isolated PBMCs, or as DNA extracted from either sample type. The germline V gene (reference sequence) sets CDR1 to SEHNR and CDR2 to FQNEAQ. The CDR3 measures 14 amino acids from cysteine to phenylalanine. The only DNA kept is the CDR3, 42 bases in frame from the first base. From V the trimming removes 3 bases and from J it removes 9 bases, while the gene matches leave 8 bases of the junction unaccounted for.

Sequenced input: peripheral blood. The clonotype originates from a man aged 50 to 60 who had recovered from COVID-19. The chain was built from TRBV7-9 and TRBJ2-1; TRBD2 fits 7 bases in the junction. The CDR3 protein is CASSFGLGAFEQFF. DNA sequence: TGTGCCAGCAGCTTTGGACTAGGGGCCTTTGAGCAGTTCTTC.